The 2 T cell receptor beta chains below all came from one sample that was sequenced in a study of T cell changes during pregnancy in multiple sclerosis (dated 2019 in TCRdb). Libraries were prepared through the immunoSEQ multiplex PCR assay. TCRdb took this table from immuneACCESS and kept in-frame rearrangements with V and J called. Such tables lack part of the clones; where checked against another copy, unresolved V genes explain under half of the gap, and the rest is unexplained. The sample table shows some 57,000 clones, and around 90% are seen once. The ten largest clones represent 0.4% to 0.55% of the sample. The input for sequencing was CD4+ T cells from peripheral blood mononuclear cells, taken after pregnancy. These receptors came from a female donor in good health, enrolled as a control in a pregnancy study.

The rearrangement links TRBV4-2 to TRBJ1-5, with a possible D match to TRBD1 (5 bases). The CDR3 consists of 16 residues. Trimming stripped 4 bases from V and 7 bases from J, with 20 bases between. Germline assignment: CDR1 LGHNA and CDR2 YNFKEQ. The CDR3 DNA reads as TGTGCCAGCAGCCCCAAACCGGGACTTGGCGAGCAGCCCCAGCATTTT. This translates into CASSPKPGLGEQPQHF.

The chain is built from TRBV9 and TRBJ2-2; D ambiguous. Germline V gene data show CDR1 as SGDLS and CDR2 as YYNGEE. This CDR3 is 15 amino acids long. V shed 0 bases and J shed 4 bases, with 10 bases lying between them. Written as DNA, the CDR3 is TGTGCCAGCAGCGTAGATGCCGGGTTCACCGGGGAGCTGTTTTTT. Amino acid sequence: CASSVDAGFTGELFF.